The clone carrying this T cell receptor beta chain was seen a single time. The antigen remains undetermined. V shed 7 bases and J 4 bases; nucleotides not matched to a gene: 6. The CDR3 consists of 15 residues. CDR1 is LNHDA and CDR2 is SQIVND in the germline V gene (reference sequence). The data were taken from a study of T cells in localized non-small cell lung cancer. Notes on the study in general: The study detected a median approximately 54 of the top 100 tumor clones in adjacent lung.

TCRdb keeps only in-frame clones here, not all; method: immunoSEQ multiplex PCR. The data contain approximately 700 clones, more than 20% of them singletons. The sequence was obtained from a woman aged 40-69 years with stage III lung adenocarcinoma. This chain joins TRBV19 and TRBJ2-2, with 10 bases identical to TRBD1. Sequenced material: lung tumor tissue, taken before any cancer treatment. CDR3 sequence (DNA): TGTGCCAGTACGGACAGGGGGGGATTCACCGGGGAGCTGTTTTTT. Translating it yields CASTDRGGFTGELFF.